This TCR beta chain originates from a study of OX40 agonist ivuxolimab in advanced cancers. About the study: Recorded diagnoses for dose-escalation patients were hepatocellular carcinoma, melanoma, renal cell or head and neck cancer. A mean age of roughly 66 years, range roughly 20 to 80, was recorded, and under 85% were male. Study-level points and caveats: Normalized T-cell clonal expansion was also low in some nonresponders.

This clone was recorded a few times. Its antigen is still unknown. This CDR3 spans 15 amino acids. The germline V gene has CDR1 ENHRY and CDR2 SYGVKD. Trimming took 2 bases from V and 7 from J, leaving 14 bases between them. Produced via immunoSEQ multiplex PCR; TCRdb's table is partial and in-frame only. The table includes 65,000 to 95,000 clones, approximately 84% detected once. The chain carries TRBV10-3 and TRBJ1-4; D is ambiguous. The origin of this receptor is an adult with an advanced solid tumor such as melanoma, head and neck, liver or kidney cancer. Material: CD4+ or CD8+ T cells sorted from blood, obtained in a trial of the OX40 agonist ivuxolimab. CDR3 nucleotides: TGTGCCATCAGTGAGGGGAGGGTCGAGGGTGAAAAACTGTTTTTT. This codes for CAISEGRVEGEKLFF.